This entry features one T cell receptor beta chain sequence. Its recognized antigen is unknown. No much larger clonotype is one base removed from it; base qualities were not supplied. Preparation of the library involved the immunoSEQ multiplex PCR assay. Concerning the study's data processing: Richness and clonality were used to summarize the repertoires, and clones that significantly expanded or contracted between pre- and post-therapy samples were identified. TCRdb provides this immuneACCESS table in a form limited to in-frame rearrangements. Some clones are lacking; in checked studies, under half of them reflect an unresolved V gene, and why the rest are absent is not known. V and J calls and clone size are as listed in that table; D and trimming were resolved from the DNA. For this sample there are tens of thousands of clones; roughly 91% appear just once. The top ten clones comprise 3.7% of the sample.

This record belongs to a study of neoadjuvant nivolumab and ipilimumab in lung cancer (dated by TCRdb to the early 2020s). Broadly, across the study: Nivolumab was given at 3 mg/kg intravenously on days 1, 15 and 29, and the combination arm added ipilimumab 1 mg/kg on day 1 only. The major pathologic response (MPR) rate in the intention-to-treat population in each study arm was designated as the primary trial endpoint. Of the roughly 45 patients with operable NSCLC treated in the trial, roughly 23 were randomized to nivolumab monotherapy and roughly 20 to nivolumab plus ipilimumab. TCR repertoires in pretherapy (baseline) peripheral blood were compared with TCR repertoires in tumors resected at surgery after neoadjuvant immune checkpoint blockade. Matched pretherapy and resected tumor pairs were analyzed for seven patients: four treated with nivolumab and three with nivolumab plus ipilimumab. Findings and caveats that apply to the study as a whole: Compared with tumor-adjacent uninvolved lung, resected tumors had greater TCR richness and clonality, and increases showed up in more of the dual-therapy-treated tumors. No significant correlation was found between TCR clonality and pathologic tumor regression, and only one major-pathologic-response sample was available for the clonality analysis. From pretherapy to surgery, tumor T-cell richness and clonality went up in three of three dual-therapy tumors, versus only two of four nivolumab-treated tumors. TCR sequencing was performed in a small number of samples. A positive correlation was observed between pretherapy blood TCR richness and richness in tumors resected after neoadjuvant therapy (Spearman R ~ 0.8).

The V end loses 0 bases and the J end loses 0 bases, and a stretch of 0 bases separates them. Based on the germline V gene, the CDR1 and CDR2 sequences are KGHSH and LQKENI. The CDR3 contains 13 residues, cysteine and phenylalanine counted. CDR3 DNA is the only sequence kept; it has 39 bases, read in frame from the first base. Read against the paper, the sample's time point label means: pretherapy, before neoadjuvant immune checkpoint inhibitors. Samples came from the phase 2 randomized NEOSTAR trial, which tested neoadjuvant nivolumab or nivolumab plus ipilimumab followed by surgery in operable NSCLC.

Rearrangement joined TRBV18 to TRBJ2-1; the D gene assignment is ambiguous. The starting material was blood, obtained before neoadjuvant nivolumab, alone or with ipilimumab. The TCR originated in an adult with non-small cell lung cancer. Some clones in this sample may be carry-over from other donors' samples. CDR3 sequence: CASSPPSYNEQFF. The bases read TGTGCCAGCTCACCACCCTCCTACAATGAGCAGTTCTTC.